The 29 T cell receptor beta chains given below trace back to one sample, sequenced in a study of blood T cell repertoires in COVID-19. Here immunoSEQ multiplex PCR was the method, and the copy in TCRdb shows in-frame clones only, minus some. The sample shows under 85,000 clones, over 60% of them seen only once. Source material: peripheral blood. All receptors come from a woman older than 75 with active or convalescent COVID-19.

The chain has TRBV2 and TRBJ2-5, with TRBD1 identical over 10 bases. CDR1 and CDR2 (germline): SNHLY, FYNNEI. This CDR3 is built from 16 residues. With V trimmed by 3 bases and J by 3 bases, 7 bases remained unmatched. In DNA form, the CDR3 reads TGTGCCAGCAGTGATTGGGGACAGGGGCCAAAAGAGACCCAGTACTTC. Translation: CASSDWGQGPKETQYF.

V is TRBV19 and J is TRBJ1-6, with no clear D. This CDR3 contains 15 residues. Per the germline V gene, CDR1 is LNHDA and CDR2 is SQIVND (reference sequence). Trimming cost V 3 bases and J 5 bases, with 11 bases left between them. The chain's CDR3 is CASSISGTNNSPLHF. In DNA, the CDR3 is TGTGCCAGTAGTATTTCTGGTACTAATAATTCACCCCTCCACTTT. Using reference TRBV19 and TRBJ1-6 for the parts outside the CDR3, the full variable domain is DGGITQSPKYLFRKEGQNVTLSCEQNLNHDAMYWYRQDPGQGLRLIYYSQIVNDFQKGDIAEGYSVSREKKESFPLTVTSAQKNPTAFYLCASSISGTNNSPLHFGNGTRLTVT.

A word on this clone: Other DNA variants within this sample encode the same CDR3. The J gene is TRBJ2-2, the V gene TRBV24-1; D possibly corresponds to TRBD2 (6 bases). This CDR3 has 16 amino acids. The germline CDR1 and CDR2 sequences are KGHDR and SFDVKD. V lost 0 bases to trimming and J lost 3 bases, with 10 bases between them. The CDR3 region is CATSDLRGFDTGELFF. CDR3 DNA sequence: TGTGCCACCAGTGATTTGCGGGGGTTTGACACCGGGGAGCTGTTTTTT.

V usage is TRBV7-8 and J usage is TRBJ2-3, with 8 bases fitting TRBD2. The CDR3 has 16 residues. The germline gives CDR1 SGHVS, CDR2 FQNEAQ. J was trimmed by 3 bases and V by 3 bases; bases with no gene match: 8. The CDR3 loop is CASSFPGGRGTDTQYF. DNA for the CDR3: TGTGCCAGCAGCTTCCCGGGGGGGCGGGGGACAGATACGCAGTATTTT.

This chain joins TRBV24-1 and TRBJ1-2; D unresolved. The CDR3 runs to 11 residues. Germline values: CDR1 KGHDR, CDR2 SFDVKD. The V end lost 5 bases, the J end lost 7 bases, and 7 bases lay between the germline ends. CDR3 region: CATSAGFGYTF. The CDR3 bases are TGTGCCACCAGTGCAGGCTTTGGCTACACCTTC.

V gene TRBV5-1 combines with J gene TRBJ2-7; D may be TRBD1 (6 bases). Germline V gives CDR1 SGHRS, CDR2 YFSETQ. V lost 5 bases to trimming and J lost 7 bases, with 16 bases between them. CDR3 length: 13 residues. The CDR3 DNA reads as TGCGCCAGCAGTTTGAACAGGGATCTGGAGCAGTACTTC. This translates into CASSLNRDLEQYF.

In this sample, this clone turned up a few times. The chain employs TRBV2 and TRBJ1-5; the D gene is possibly TRBD1 (5 bases). Trimming removed 6 bases from V and 5 bases from J, with 11 bases in between. From germline, CDR1 is SNHLY and CDR2 FYNNEI. The CDR3 consists of 13 residues. For the CDR3, the DNA is TGTGCCAGCAGGGGAACAGGAGATCAGCCCCAGCATTTT. Residues: CASRGTGDQPQHF.

This sequence joins TRBV3-1 (or the pseudogene TRBV3-2) and TRBJ2-5; possibly TRBD1 for D (5 bases). CDR1 LGHDT and CDR2 YNNKEL come from the germline V gene (reference sequence). CDR3 length: 13 amino acids. Trimming removed 6 bases at V and 2 bases at J, with 10 bases between. CDR3 nucleotide sequence: TGTGCCAGCAGAGGGCAGGGACAAGAGACCCAGTACTTC. Translating gives CASRGQGQETQYF.

The genes are TRBV14 and TRBJ2-7; tentatively, D is TRBD1 (6 bases). V gave up 4 bases and J gave up 0 bases, with 22 bases separating them. The CDR3 totals 18 residues. The germline gives CDR1 SGHDN, CDR2 FVKESK. Here the CDR3 DNA reads TGTGCCAGCAGCCGGGGCAGGGGAATAAGGGGAGCCTCCTACGAGCAGTACTTC. Translated: CASSRGRGIRGASYEQYF.

This chain links TRBV3-1 (or the pseudogene TRBV3-2) with TRBJ2-1; 10 bases are shared with TRBD2. The V gene end was trimmed by 4 bases and the J gene end by 2 bases; junction bases not matched to a gene: 5. The CDR3 length is 16 residues. From germline, CDR1 is LGHDT and CDR2 YNNKEL (reference sequence). The CDR3 nucleotides read TGTGCCAGCAGCCCGCCCGGGACTAGCGCCTACAATGAGCAGTTCTTC. It yields the protein CASSPPGTSAYNEQFF.

This chain joins TRBV5-6 and TRBJ1-2, with a tentative D call TRBD1 (5 bases). The CDR3 has 14 residues. The germline V gene has CDR1 SGHDT and CDR2 YYEEEE. V was shortened by 4 bases and J by 3 bases, with 13 bases between the two germline ends. The DNA of the CDR3 is TGTGCCAGCAGCCCGAAGGGACTGTACTATGGCTACACCTTC. Amino acid sequence: CASSPKGLYYGYTF.

Worth noting for this clone: The junction and the germline gene differ at one end; a read error may be behind it. The gene calls are TRBV7-7 and TRBJ2-5; the match to TRBD2 covers 11 bases. Germline V CDR1 and CDR2: SSHAT, FNYEAQ (reference sequence). The CDR3 is made up of 22 amino acids. The chain's CDR3 is CASSRRRLGFFSGGEFQETQYF. CDR3 DNA: TGTGCTAGCAGCCGACGCCGCTTGGGCTTCTTTAGCGGGGGGGAGTTCCAAGAGACCCAGTACTTC.

CDR3 bases: TGTGCCAGCAGCCAAGGGACTCACACTGAAGCTTTCTTT. Translated, it gives CASSQGTHTEAFF. This chain joins TRBV3-1 (or the pseudogene TRBV3-2) and TRBJ1-1, with D hard to call. The germline gives CDR1 LGHDT, CDR2 YNNKEL (reference sequence). V was pared by 1 base and J by 3 bases, with 6 bases between. This CDR3 has 13 amino acids.

This chain links TRBV4-3 with TRBJ2-3, with a tentative D call TRBD1 (5 bases). The CDR3 extends over 16 amino acids. V lost 1 base and J 2 bases, leaving 13 bases between the germline ends. Germline CDR1 reads LGHNA; CDR2 reads YSLEER. The DNA for the CDR3 is TGCGCCAGCAGCCAAGTCCTTGGGGCAGTCACAGATACGCAGTATTTT. It specifies CASSQVLGAVTDTQYF.

The chain employs TRBV3-1 (or the pseudogene TRBV3-2) and TRBJ2-3; 7 nucleotides align to TRBD2. The V gene's germline CDR1 is LGHDT and CDR2 YNNKEL (reference sequence). CDR3 length equals 15 residues. Unmatched junction bases numbered 5, after V lost 4 bases and J lost 1 base. CDR3: CASSPPGLRTDTQYF. Here the CDR3 DNA reads TGTGCCAGCAGCCCACCGGGACTACGCACAGATACGCAGTATTTT.

V is TRBV11-3 and J is TRBJ1-1, with no clear D. CDR1 and CDR2 (germline): SGHNT, YENEEA. The V and J ends lost 0 bases and 1 base respectively, with 15 bases between them. This CDR3 region has 17 residues. The CDR3 protein is CASSLEPLGGTNTEAFF. CDR3 coding DNA: TGTGCCAGCAGCTTAGAGCCACTGGGAGGTACGAACACTGAAGCTTTCTTT.

The chain's CDR3 is CASSVVGANVLTF. In nucleotides, the CDR3 is TGCGCCAGCAGTGTAGTTGGGGCCAACGTCCTGACTTTC. This chain connects TRBV10-2 to TRBJ2-6; no definite D call. The CDR3 has 13 amino acids. Germline CDR1 WSHSY, CDR2 SAAADI. V was cut by 4 bases and J by 3 bases, with 4 bases left in between.

This clone showed up just once. This chain connects TRBV9 to TRBJ2-4, with a tentative D call TRBD2 (6 bases). The CDR3 has 14 residues. Trimming removed 0 bases at V and 7 bases at J, with 11 bases between. The V gene's germline CDR1 is SGDLS and CDR2 YYNGEE. CDR3 amino acids: CASSVDRRGNIQYF. The DNA of the CDR3 is TGTGCCAGCAGCGTAGATCGCCGGGGGAACATTCAGTACTTC.

The V gene is TRBV29-1, the J gene TRBJ2-5, with 7 bases that match TRBD1. Germline CDR1 and CDR2: SQVTM and ANQGSEA. V lost 7 bases and J lost 5; bases outside the gene matches: 4. The CDR3 is made up of 11 amino acids. The CDR3: CSGGGRETQYF. CDR3 DNA: TGCAGCGGAGGGGGCAGGGAGACCCAGTACTTC.

The chain links TRBV20-1 to TRBJ2-5; possible D gene TRBD1, 5 bases. From germline, CDR1 is DFQATT and CDR2 SNEGSKA (reference sequence). The V end was cut by 2 bases, the J end by 5 bases, with 6 bases between. CDR3 length: 11 amino acids. CDR3 loop: CSARQGETQYF. CDR3 nucleotide sequence: TGCAGTGCTAGACAGGGCGAGACCCAGTACTTC.

This clone has just a few counts. DNA for the CDR3: TGTGCCAGCAGTGATCGACCGCGGGACAGCAACTATGGCTACACCTTC. Protein: CASSDRPRDSNYGYTF. The chain is built from TRBV6-1 and TRBJ1-2; 7 nucleotides line up with TRBD1. CDR3 length: 16 residues. From germline, CDR1 is MNHNS and CDR2 SASEGT. Losses at the gene ends were 3 bases for V and 2 bases for J; bases not matched to a gene: 9.

This clone was recorded a few times. The chain couples TRBV14 to TRBJ2-3, with 9 bases fitting TRBD2. The CDR3 is 16 amino acids. The ends lost 2 bases at V and 4 bases at J; junction bases unmatched: 7. Germline CDR1 SGHDN, CDR2 FVKESK. This CDR3 is CASSQRAGGGPDTQYF. The CDR3 coding sequence is TGTGCCAGCAGCCAAAGAGCGGGGGGAGGTCCAGATACGCAGTATTTT.

The gene calls are TRBV5-6 and TRBJ2-7, with D possibly being TRBD1 (7 bases). CDR3 length: 15 residues. The V and J ends lost 1 base and 7 bases respectively, with 18 bases between them. Germline values: CDR1 SGHDT, CDR2 YYEEEE. The DNA for the CDR3 is TGTGCCAGCAGCTTGTTGGGGCGACAGGGAGGAGAGCAGTACTTC. It encodes CASSLLGRQGGEQYF.

J is TRBJ2-2 and V is TRBV11-3; possibly TRBD2 for D (5 bases). V lost 5 bases and J lost 1, with 14 bases in between. The CDR3 sequence is 16 residues long. The V gene's germline CDR1 is SGHNT and CDR2 YENEEA. CDR3 region: CASSPEGGGNTGELFF. CDR3 DNA sequence: TGTGCCAGCAGCCCTGAGGGCGGCGGGAACACCGGGGAGCTGTTTTTT.

The chain recombines TRBV11-3 with TRBJ2-3, with 10 bases lining up with TRBD1. V shed 5 bases and J 0 bases; nucleotides not matched to a gene: 2. The germline V gene encodes CDR1 SGHNT and CDR2 YENEEA. This CDR3 region has 15 residues. The CDR3 sequence: CASSTGQGSTDTQYF. DNA for the CDR3: TGTGCCAGCAGCACGGGACAGGGGAGCACAGATACGCAGTATTTT.

The chain is built from TRBV28 and TRBJ1-5; D may be TRBD1 (5 bases). From germline, CDR1 is MDHEN and CDR2 SYDVKM. Deletions cut 3 bases from V and 0 bases from J, with 15 bases between. CDR3 length: 17 amino acids. CDR3 in DNA: TGTGCCAGCAGTTTGGTAGGTGGACATTATAGCAATCAGCCCCAGCATTTT. Translation gives CASSLVGGHYSNQPQHF.

The rearrangement uses TRBV5-6 and TRBJ1-5; 9 nucleotides line up with TRBD1. This CDR3 is built from 15 residues. Trimming cost V 2 bases and J 4 bases; bases outside gene matches: 4. Germline lookup yields CDR1 SGHDT and CDR2 YYEEEE. CDR3 loop: CASSFGGTGNQPQHF. The CDR3 region has the DNA TGTGCCAGCAGCTTCGGAGGGACAGGGAATCAGCCCCAGCATTTT.

This rearrangement joins TRBV11-2 to TRBJ2-3; 7 bases are a match to TRBD2. V was clipped by 5 bases and J by 4 bases; unmatched bases: 9. Germline V gene lookup returns CDR1 SGHAT and CDR2 FQNNGV. The CDR3 has 15 amino acids. The CDR3 spells CASSPRTSSADTQYF. CDR3 nucleotides: TGTGCCAGCAGCCCCCGGACTAGTTCCGCAGATACGCAGTATTTT. Combining the CDR3 with reference TRBV11-2 and TRBJ2-3 gives the whole variable domain EAGVAQSPRYKIIEKRQSVAFWCNPISGHATLYWYQQILGQGPKLLIQFQNNGVVDDSQLPKDRFSAERLKGVDSTLKIQPAKLEDSAVYLCASSPRTSSADTQYFGPGTRLTVL.

A few counts support this clone. This chain links TRBV7-2 with TRBJ2-5, with a weak D call TRBD1 (6 bases). The germline V gene has CDR1 SGHTA and CDR2 FQGNSA. The CDR3 sequence is 16 residues long. The V and J ends lost 1 base and 5 bases respectively, with 17 bases between them. The CDR3 nucleotides are TGTGCCAGCAGCTTAGAACTCGCCCAAGGGGGTGAGACCCAGTACTTC. Protein sequence: CASSLELAQGGETQYF.